The rows below give T cell receptor beta chains drawn from one sample of a study of T cell responses to AZD1222 COVID-19 vaccine. Measured with immunoSEQ multiplex PCR; TCRdb has only the in-frame clones, and not every one. The repertoire holds 150,000 to 200,000 clones, with around 92% as singletons. Sequenced material: peripheral blood, taken on day 0 of AZD1222 vaccination. The source of these receptors is an adult in good health. The CDR3 runs from the conserved cysteine through the conserved F or W. Each record gives: J gene, V gene, D gene, clone size, CDR3 protein, CDR3 DNA. D genes are given only for firm matches. The size of a clone is reported for some rows only, either as once, few or many, or as a class for expanded clones.

TRBJ1-1 TRBV6-5 NA few CASSYPTPVNTEAFF TGTGCCAGCAGTTACCCCACCCCGGTTAACACTGAAGCTTTCTTT
TRBJ2-5 TRBV2 TRBD2 NA CASSSQRGRQETQYF TGTGCCAGCAGTTCTCAGCGGGGGCGCCAAGAGACCCAGTACTTC
TRBJ2-2 TRBV27 TRBD1 NA CASSYSRGWAGELFF TGTGCCAGCAGTTATTCCAGGGGGTGGGCCGGGGAGCTGTTTTTT
TRBJ2-7 TRBV6-1 TRBD1 NA CASSESRGLEQYF TGTGCCAGCAGTGAATCCAGGGGGCTCGAGCAGTACTTC
TRBJ2-7 TRBV10-2 NA NA CASSEGAREQYF TGCGCCAGCAGTGAGGGTGCACGCGAGCAGTACTTC
TRBJ1-6 TRBV6-4 TRBD1 NA CASSEQGQGRSPLHF TGTGCCAGCAGTGAACAGGGACAGGGGCGATCACCCCTCCACTTT
TRBJ2-5 TRBV5-1 TRBD1 NA CASSRWDRGETQYF TGCGCCAGCAGCCGATGGGACAGGGGGGAGACCCAGTACTTC
TRBJ1-2 TRBV6-5 NA NA CASTDAGGYGYTF TGTGCCAGCACCGACGCCGGAGGGTATGGCTACACCTTC
TRBJ1-2 TRBV6-6 TRBD1 NA CASSSPGGRYGYTF TGTGCCAGCAGTTCCCCAGGGGGGCGGTATGGCTACACCTTC
TRBJ2-7 TRBV18 TRBD2 NA CASSPGTSASYEQYF TGTGCCAGCTCACCCGGGACTAGCGCCTCCTACGAGCAGTACTTC
TRBJ1-5 TRBV19 NA NA CASSIGPSNQPQHF TGTGCCAGTAGTATAGGACCTAGCAATCAGCCCCAGCATTTT
TRBJ1-2 TRBV5-4 TRBD1 NA CASSLVGQAFGYTF TGTGCCAGCAGCTTGGTCGGACAGGCCTTTGGCTACACCTTC
TRBJ1-2 TRBV21-1 NA NA CASSKDMQRQGARYGYTF TGTGCCAGCAGCAAAGATATGCAGAGACAGGGGGCTAGGTATGGCTACACCTTC
TRBJ1-1 TRBV15 TRBD1 NA CATSRVFYGRGAPEAFF TGTGCCACCAGCAGAGTTTTTTACGGCAGGGGGGCGCCGGAAGCTTTCTTT
TRBJ2-2 TRBV11-3 NA NA CASSLSNQGNTGELFF TGTGCCAGCAGCTTATCCAATCAGGGGAACACCGGGGAGCTGTTTTTT
TRBJ2-5 TRBV28 TRBD1 once CASSSGQGEETQYF TGTGCCAGCAGTTCTGGACAGGGAGAGGAGACCCAGTACTTC
TRBJ1-1 TRBV5-1 NA NA CASSPPMNTEAFF TGCGCCAGCAGCCCCCCCATGAACACTGAAGCTTTCTTT
TRBJ2-2 TRBV18 NA NA CASSPSLGGTGELFF TGTGCCAGCTCACCGTCTCTCGGGGGCACCGGGGAGCTGTTTTTT
TRBJ1-5 TRBV19 NA NA CASSMGGQPQHF TGTGCCAGTAGTATGGGGGGTCAGCCCCAGCATTTT
TRBJ1-1 TRBV2 NA NA CAVPAAGLNTEAFF TGTGCCGTCCCTGCGGCAGGGCTGAACACTGAAGCTTTCTTT
TRBJ1-5 TRBV19 NA NA CASSRTYSGGQPQHF TGTGCCAGTAGTCGGACCTACTCCGGGGGTCAGCCCCAGCATTTT
TRBJ2-5 TRBV5-1 NA NA CASSGTLQETQYF TGCGCCAGCAGCGGGACCTTACAAGAGACCCAGTACTTC
TRBJ1-1 TRBV9 TRBD1 NA CASSPGGQGGLANTEAFF TGTGCCAGCTCCCCTGGGGGACAGGGTGGTCTCGCGAACACTGAAGCTTTCTTT
TRBJ2-7 TRBV19 NA NA CASSIQAGSYEQYF TGTGCCAGTAGTATTCAGGCAGGCTCCTACGAGCAGTACTTC
TRBJ2-1 TRBV27 TRBD1 NA CASSLVGRGHHEQFF TGTGCCAGCAGTTTAGTCGGCAGGGGGCACCATGAGCAGTTCTTC
TRBJ1-1 TRBV7-2 TRBD1 NA CASSRQTGSTEAFF TGTGCCAGCAGCAGACAGACAGGGAGCACTGAAGCTTTCTTT
TRBJ1-1 TRBV4-1 NA NA CASRGRGNTEAFF TGCGCCAGCAGAGGCAGGGGGAACACTGAAGCTTTCTTT
TRBJ2-5 TRBV29-1 TRBD1 NA CSVGNLQGAPGETQYF TGCAGCGTCGGAAACCTACAGGGGGCACCAGGAGAGACCCAGTACTTC
TRBJ2-7 TRBV30 NA NA CAWSTGIGREQYF TGTGCCTGGAGTACTGGGATTGGCCGCGAGCAGTACTTC
TRBJ2-1 TRBV6-5 NA NA CATLAANNEQFF TGTGCCACCTTAGCGGCAAACAATGAGCAGTTCTTC